These 24 T cell receptor beta chains were all obtained from the same sample, sequenced in a study of blood T cell repertoires in COVID-19. This table comes from immunoSEQ multiplex PCR, and its TCRdb copy is limited to in-frame clones, with some not included. The sample includes about 150,000 clones, about nine tenths seen only once; the top ten take around 4.2%. What was sequenced was PBMCs or T cells enriched from blood (not recorded which). The receptors originated from a man aged 45-65 years who had recovered from COVID-19.

The V and J genes are TRBV3-1 (or the pseudogene TRBV3-2) and TRBJ2-1; TRBD2 aligns across 9 bases. The ends lost 2 bases at V and 6 bases at J; junction bases unmatched: 8. This CDR3 contains 16 residues. Germline lookup yields CDR1 LGHDT and CDR2 YNNKEL (reference sequence). The CDR3 loop is CASSQLSGRLGNEQFF. Written as DNA, the CDR3 is TGTGCCAGCAGCCAACTTAGCGGGAGACTTGGCAATGAGCAGTTCTTC.

The chain is built from TRBV9 and TRBJ2-5; the D gene is possibly TRBD1 (8 bases). Looked up from germline, CDR1 is SGDLS and CDR2 is YYNGEE. Trimming took 4 bases from V and 4 from J, leaving 20 bases between them. The CDR3 runs 16 residues. The chain's CDR3 is CASSLRTGRDGETQYF. The CDR3 DNA follows: TGTGCCAGCAGCTTACGGACAGGGAGGGATGGAGAGACCCAGTACTTC.

The chain employs TRBV24-1 and TRBJ1-2, with 7 bases identical to TRBD1. Germline V lookup: CDR1 KGHDR, CDR2 SFDVKD. The CDR3 covers 15 residues. After removal of 5 bases from V and 0 bases from J, the junction contained 5 bases not matched to a gene. The CDR3 spells CATSARTGANYGYTF. In nucleotides, the CDR3 is TGTGCCACCAGTGCCCGGACAGGAGCTAACTATGGCTACACCTTC.

In its sample, this clone was seen once. The CDR3 DNA reads TGTGCCAGCAGTCGGATCCAGGGGTTGAATTCACCCCTCCACTTT. This encodes CASSRIQGLNSPLHF. The chain has TRBV28 and TRBJ1-6; perhaps TRBD1 as D (6 bases). The V gene's germline CDR1 is MDHEN and CDR2 SYDVKM. The CDR3 is made up of 15 amino acids. The V gene lost 5 bases and the J gene lost 7 bases, with 15 bases spanning the gap.

In its sample, this clone was seen a few times. V usage is TRBV28 and J usage is TRBJ1-5; D is perhaps TRBD1 (5 bases). With 4 bases removed from V and 4 bases from J, the gap between germline ends came to 17 bases. Germline CDR1 and CDR2: MDHEN and SYDVKM. The CDR3 covers 16 residues. In nucleotides, the CDR3 is TGTGCCAGCAGTTCACCCCGCGGGGGGGGAAATCAGCCCCAGCATTTT. Encoded protein: CASSSPRGGGNQPQHF.

The chain carries TRBV9 and TRBJ2-7; tentatively, D is TRBD1 (6 bases). This CDR3 is 14 amino acids long. The germline V gene encodes CDR1 SGDLS and CDR2 YYNGEE. Trimming took 2 bases from V and 5 from J, leaving 14 bases between them. This CDR3 is CASSVPRQGNEQYV. In DNA, the CDR3 is TGTGCCAGCAGCGTCCCCCGGCAGGGGAACGAGCAGTACGTC.

This clone has only a few counts. The DNA of the CDR3 is TGTGCCAGCAGATGGGAGGCCGGCTCCTATAATTCACCCCTCCACTTT. It codes for CASRWEAGSYNSPLHF. V and J are TRBV2 and TRBJ1-6; D gene uncertain. From germline, CDR1 is SNHLY and CDR2 FYNNEI. The CDR3 contains 16 residues. V lost 6 bases to trimming and J lost 0 bases, with 12 bases between them.

The chain carries TRBV2 and TRBJ1-4, with 7 nucleotides matching TRBD1. Germline CDR1 SNHLY, CDR2 FYNNEI. This CDR3 region has 14 residues. With V trimmed by 6 bases and J by 8 bases, 9 bases remained unmatched. This CDR3 reads CASRSTGVAEKLFF. The CDR3 nucleotides are TGTGCCAGCAGAAGTACAGGGGTGGCCGAAAAACTGTTTTTT.

This chain links TRBV6-6 with TRBJ1-3, with a possible D match to TRBD1 (6 bases). The CDR3 has 15 amino acids. The germline CDR1 and CDR2 sequences are MNHNY and SVGAGI (reference sequence). The germline V and J ends were trimmed by 6 bases and 0 bases, with 12 bases remaining between them. CDR3 region: CASRSTGSSGNTIYF. CDR3 nucleotides: TGTGCCAGCAGATCCACAGGGAGCTCTGGAAACACCATATATTTT.

This chain uses TRBV5-6 with TRBJ1-2; D perhaps matches TRBD1 (5 bases). Germline V gives CDR1 SGHDT, CDR2 YYEEEE. The CDR3 sequence is 13 residues long. V was trimmed by 4 bases and J by 5 bases, leaving 12 bases between them. The CDR3 here is CASSLDPGYGYTF. CDR3 in DNA: TGTGCCAGCAGCCTTGACCCAGGGTATGGCTACACCTTC.

The chain couples TRBV2 to TRBJ2-1; 9 positions agree with TRBD1. V shed 5 bases, J shed 7 bases, and the junction held 6 bases outside the gene matches. There are 14 residues in the CDR3. Germline-derived CDR1 and CDR2 are SNHLY and FYNNEI. The CDR3 DNA is TGTGCCAGCAGTTCCGGGACAGGGTGGAATGAGCAGTTCTTC. Amino acids: CASSSGTGWNEQFF. Drawing the rest from reference TRBV2 and TRBJ2-1, the complete variable domain is EPEVTQTPSHQVTQMGQEVILRCVPISNHLYFYWYRQILGQKVEFLVSFYNNEISEKSEIFDDQFSVERPDGSNFTLKIRSTKLEDSAMYFCASSSGTGWNEQFFGPGTRLTVL.

This chain connects TRBV5-4 to TRBJ2-2; D may be TRBD1 (6 bases). The germline V gene encodes CDR1 SGHNT and CDR2 YYREEE (reference sequence). The V end lost 4 bases, the J end lost 0 bases, and 13 bases lay between the germline ends. This CDR3 spans 16 amino acids. CDR3 protein: CASSLFNRANTGELFF. The DNA of the CDR3 is TGTGCCAGCAGCCTTTTTAACAGGGCGAACACCGGGGAGCTGTTTTTT.

This sequence joins TRBV5-8 and TRBJ1-2; TRBD1 matches at 8 bases. V dropped 0 bases and J dropped 8; count of bases not matched to a gene: 3. CDR1 is SGHTS, CDR2 YDEGEE, per germline. This CDR3 contains 13 residues. The CDR3 DNA reads as TGTGCCAGCAGCTTGGGCAGGGGGCTCGGCTACACCTTC. Protein: CASSLGRGLGYTF.

This chain uses TRBV7-2 with TRBJ1-2, with 8 bases matching TRBD1. The CDR3 runs 14 residues. The trim removed 0 bases at V and 8 bases at J, leaving 5 bases unmatched. Germline V gene data show CDR1 as SGHTA and CDR2 as FQGNSA. DNA of the CDR3: TGTGCCAGCAGCTTAGCTCCCGGACAGGGCGGCTACACCTTC. It translates to CASSLAPGQGGYTF.

The genes are TRBV4-3 and TRBJ2-1, with 8 bases fitting TRBD1. Unmatched junction bases numbered 9, after V lost 1 base and J lost 4 bases. The CDR3 length is 17 residues. CDR1 is LGHNA and CDR2 is YSLEER in the germline V gene. CDR3 DNA sequence: TGCGCCAGCAGCCAAGGAACAGGGGGGCAGGGGTACAATGAGCAGTTCTTC. It encodes CASSQGTGGQGYNEQFF.

This sequence joins TRBV7-3 and TRBJ2-3; maybe TRBD2 (7 bases). Germline CDR1 and CDR2: SGHTA and FQGTGA. The V end was cut by 5 bases, the J end by 0 bases, with 12 bases between. The CDR3 runs 15 residues. CDR3 residues: CASSVGGLSTDTQYF. For the CDR3, the DNA is TGTGCCAGCAGCGTCGGGGGGCTTAGCACAGATACGCAGTATTTT. Combining the CDR3 with reference TRBV7-3 and TRBJ2-3 gives the whole variable domain GAGVSQTPSNKVTEKGKYVELRCDPISGHTALYWYRQSLGQGPEFLIYFQGTGAADDSGLPNDRFFAVRPEGSVSTLKIQRTERGDSAVYLCASSVGGLSTDTQYFGPGTRLTVL.

V usage is TRBV7-2 and J usage is TRBJ1-5; D unclear. Germline V gene data show CDR1 as SGHTA and CDR2 as FQGNSA. With 5 bases removed from V and 2 bases from J, the gap between germline ends came to 16 bases. The CDR3 has 16 amino acids. CDR3: CASSPSTGFGNQPQHF. CDR3 nucleotides: TGTGCCAGCAGCCCATCAACGGGGTTCGGCAATCAGCCCCAGCATTTT.

The chain combines TRBV24-1 with TRBJ2-7; 7 bases are shared with TRBD1. The CDR3 runs 15 residues. CDR1 KGHDR and CDR2 SFDVKD come from the germline V gene. The V gene end was trimmed by 6 bases and the J gene end by 1 base; junction bases not matched to a gene: 8. The CDR3 here is CATSSRDRTSYEQYV. The CDR3 nucleotides are TGTGCCACCAGTAGCCGGGACAGAACTTCCTACGAGCAGTACGTC.

V gene TRBV19 combines with J gene TRBJ2-1, with 7 bases fitting TRBD2. Germline assignment: CDR1 LNHDA and CDR2 SQIVND (reference sequence). V lost 7 bases and J lost 8; bases outside the gene matches: 17. This CDR3 region has 16 residues. CDR3 bases: TGTGCCAGTAAGAAGAAGTCGGGAGGCTTTGGGTATGAGCAGTTCTTC. As protein: CASKKKSGGFGYEQFF.

This clone was seen a handful of times. The chain combines TRBV10-2 with TRBJ1-3; perhaps TRBD1 as D (6 bases). Germline CDR1 reads WSHSY; CDR2 reads SAAADI. The CDR3 has 13 amino acids. V was shortened by 3 bases and J by 3 bases, with 6 bases between the two germline ends. As DNA, the CDR3 is TGCGCCAGCAGTGACAGGGGTGGAAACACCATATATTTT. It yields the protein CASSDRGGNTIYF.

The chain uses TRBV5-1 and TRBJ2-1, with 7 bases lining up with TRBD1. With V trimmed by 0 bases and J by 3 bases, 6 bases remained unmatched. Germline V gene data show CDR1 as SGHRS and CDR2 as YFSETQ. The CDR3 contains 16 residues. Here the CDR3 reads CASSLATGIFYNEQFF. The CDR3 nucleotides read TGCGCCAGCAGCTTGGCGACAGGGATTTTCTACAATGAGCAGTTCTTC.

The chain joins TRBV6-5 to TRBJ1-6; possible D gene TRBD1, 5 bases. This CDR3 region has 14 residues. The V end was cut by 2 bases, the J end by 7 bases, with 9 bases between. From germline, CDR1 is MNHEY and CDR2 SVGAGI. CDR3 in DNA: TGTGCCAGCAGTTACAAGGGGCGGAATTCACCCCTCCACTTT. It specifies CASSYKGRNSPLHF.

This rearrangement joins TRBV5-6 to TRBJ1-1, with 7 nucleotides matching TRBD1. Germline CDR1 is SGHDT and CDR2 is YYEEEE. J lost 10 bases, V lost 4 bases, and 10 bases had no gene match. The CDR3 length is 13 residues. The CDR3 region is CASSRDRAEGAFF. In nucleotides, the CDR3 is TGTGCCAGCAGCCGAGACAGGGCCGAGGGAGCTTTCTTT.

The CDR3 DNA reads TGCAGCGTTGAACCCAGGTTCCAGGACAGGGGAATTGCTCACTACGAGCAGTACGTC. Translated, it gives CSVEPRFQDRGIAHYEQYV. V gene TRBV29-1 combines with J gene TRBJ2-7; TRBD1 aligns across 9 bases. The length of the CDR3 is 19 residues. Germline lookup yields CDR1 SQVTM and CDR2 ANQGSEA. V shed 2 bases and J 3 bases; nucleotides not matched to a gene: 20.